This is a list of T cell receptor beta chains from one sample in a study of T cells in Graves' hyperthyroidism and ophthalmopathy. TCRdb recomputed calls from the multiplex PCR reads with MiXCR, one row per CDR3 protein. Of 270,000 or so distinct CDR3 sequences listed, about 25% are singletons. The sample consisted of blood. These receptor sequences come from a man aged 40-49 years with Graves' hyperthyroidism that later progressed to Graves' ophthalmopathy. CDR3s include the opening cysteine and the closing phenylalanine or tryptophan. D genes are given only for firm matches. Rows give clone size only sometimes, using once, few, many, or a class for an expanded clone.

>TRBJ1-5|-|14|many|TRBV7-4
TGTGCCAGCAGCTCCCGGATACTCAATCAGCCCCAGCATTTT
CASSSRILNQPQHF
>TRBJ2-2|TRBD2|15|many|TRBV2
TGTGCCAGCAGTAGGAGCGGGAGTAGATCCGGGGAGCTGTTTTTT
CASSRSGSRSGELFF
>TRBJ2-7|TRBD2|15|many|TRBV5-5
TGTGCCAGCAGCTTGGGGGATAGCGGGAGATACGAGCAGTACTTC
CASSLGDSGRYEQYF
>TRBJ2-7|-|16|many|TRBV11-1
TGTGCCAGCAGCCGACAGCCTGTGACAGAAACCTACGAGCAGTACTTC
CASSRQPVTETYEQYF
>TRBJ2-5|TRBD2|14|many|TRBV10-2
TGCGCCAGCAGCGAACTAGCGGGATGGGAGACCCAGTACTTC
CASSELAGWETQYF
>TRBJ1-1|-|16|-|TRBV11-2
TGTGCCAGCAGCTTACAATTTGGACTTCAGAACACTGAAGCTTTCTTT
CASSLQFGLQNTEAFF
>TRBJ1-1|-|13|many|TRBV15
TGTGCCACCAGCAGTCGACTGAACACTGAAGCTTTCTTT
CATSSRLNTEAFF
>TRBJ2-5|-|15|-|TRBV3-1
TGTGCCGGCAGCCAAGCCCCCATCCACCAAGAGACCCAGTGCTTC
CAGSQAPIHQETQCF
>TRBJ1-5|-|13|many|TRBV24-1
TGTGCCACCCCCGGGGCAGGCGATCAGCCCCAGCATTTT
CATPGAGDQPQHF
>TRBJ1-1|-|12|-|TRBV30
TGTGCCTGGTCAGGACGGTACACTGAAGCTTTCTTT
CAWSGRYTEAFF
>TRBJ2-5|TRBD1|15|many|TRBV5-1
TGCGCCAGCAGCAACCCGGGACAGGGCGGCCAGACCCAGTACTTC
CASSNPGQGGQTQYF
>TRBJ2-2|TRBD1|13|many|TRBV29-1
TGCAGCGTAACAGGGGTAATGACCGGGGAGCTGTTTTTT
CSVTGVMTGELFF
>TRBJ1-2|TRBD1|15|many|TRBV4-1
TGCGCCAGCAGCCAAGATATGGGACAGAGCTATGGCTACACCTTC
CASSQDMGQSYGYTF
>TRBJ2-4|-|14|many|TRBV6-5
TGTGCCAGCAGTTACAGGGGTGGGAAAAACATTCAGTACTTC
CASSYRGGKNIQYF
>TRBJ2-7|-|11|many|TRBV24-1
TGTGCCACCAGTGATGGCTACGAGCAGTACTTC
CATSDGYEQYF
>TRBJ1-3|-|13|few|TRBV15
TGTGCCACCCAACAGGGCTCTGGAAACACCATATATTTT
CATQQGSGNTIYF
>TRBJ1-1|TRBD1|13|many|TRBV30
TGTGCCTGGGAGGGGACAGGGTACACTGAAGCTTTCTTT
CAWEGTGYTEAFF
>TRBJ2-7|TRBD2|15|many|TRBV20-1
TGCAGTGCTGGACGGGGGGGCGGAAAACCCTACGAGCAGTACTTC
CSAGRGGGKPYEQYF
>TRBJ2-7|TRBD2|15|-|TRBV6-5
TGTGCCAGCAATTCTCCTAGCGGGAGGGCCGGAGAGCAGTACTTC
CASNSPSGRAGEQYF
>TRBJ1-1|TRBD1|14|-|TRBV28
TGTGCCAGCAGTATACCACAGGGGGGAACTGAAGCTTTCTTT
CASSIPQGGTEAFF
>TRBJ1-5|-|13|many|TRBV10-2
TGCGCCACCGAACAGGGAATATCGGAGCCCCAGCATTTT
CATEQGISEPQHF
>TRBJ1-2|-|14|many|TRBV28
TGTGCCAGCAGTCTTACAGTGCTTAACTATGGCTACACCTTC
CASSLTVLNYGYTF
>TRBJ2-7|-|15|-|TRBV28
TGTGCCAGCAGTTTGCTACAGGGTAACCCCTACGAGCAGTACTTC
CASSLLQGNPYEQYF
>TRBJ1-1|TRBD1|13|many|TRBV29-1
TGCAGCGTTGGGACAGGGGGCCGCGCTGAAGCTTTCTTT
CSVGTGGRAEAFF
>TRBJ2-2|-|15|many|TRBV9
TGTGCCAGCAGCACCGGACAGTACCTCACCGGGGAGCTGTTTTTT
CASSTGQYLTGELFF
>TRBJ2-7|-|16|many|TRBV30
TGTGCCTGGAGTGTACAGGTAGCGGCAATGGGGTACGAGCAGTACTTC
CAWSVQVAAMGYEQYF
>TRBJ1-1|-|13|many|TRBV12-3/TRBV12-4
TGTGCCAGCAGTATAACAGAGAACACTGAAGCTTTCTTT
CASSITENTEAFF
>TRBJ2-5|-|16|many|TRBV5-1
TGCGCCAGCAGCTTGACTTGGGACTTCCCAGCGGAGACCCAGTACTTC
CASSLTWDFPAETQYF
>TRBJ1-2|-|14|-|TRBV12-3/TRBV12-4
TGTGCCAGCAGTTTGACGGGGATGAACTATGGCTACACCTTC
CASSLTGMNYGYTF
>TRBJ2-5|-|15|many|TRBV6-5
TGTGCCAGCAGTTACAAGGGGAGGGGGCAAGAGACCCAGTACTTC
CASSYKGRGQETQYF
>TRBJ2-7|TRBD1|14|many|TRBV2
TGTGCCAGCAGTCCGGGACAGGGAGTTTACGAGCAGTACTTC
CASSPGQGVYEQYF
>TRBJ2-4|TRBD2|17|many|TRBV6-5
TGTGCCAGCAGTTACGGACTAGCGGCGCTAGCCAAAAACATTCAGTACTTC
CASSYGLAALAKNIQYF
>TRBJ1-5|-|15|many|TRBV27
TGTGCCAGCAGTTTAGGGCAGACTAGCAATCAGCCCCAGCATTTT
CASSLGQTSNQPQHF
>TRBJ2-7|-|12|-|TRBV6-5
TGTGCCAGCAGTTTCCACCCCTACGAGCAGTACTTC
CASSFHPYEQYF
>TRBJ1-1|TRBD1|15|many|TRBV19
TGTGCCAGTAGTTCACAAGACAGGGCGAGCACTGAAGCTTTCTTT
CASSSQDRASTEAFF
>TRBJ1-1|TRBD1|13|many|TRBV5-4
TGTGCCAGCAGCTTACAGGGGGCCGGGAGATCTTTCTTT
CASSLQGAGRSFF
>TRBJ2-7|-|18|few|TRBV11-2
TGTGCCAGCAGCCCCTACCCACCACGGCTAGCGCACTCCTACGAGCAGTACTTC
CASSPYPPRLAHSYEQYF
>TRBJ2-5|-|16|many|TRBV11-3
TGTGCCAGCAGCTTAAGCTGGACAGCTCTACAAGAGACCCAGTACTTC
CASSLSWTALQETQYF
>TRBJ2-2|-|14|-|TRBV5-1
TGCGCCAGCAGCCAAGGGGAGGCGAGCGGGGAGCTGTTTTTT
CASSQGEASGELFF
>TRBJ2-5|-|11|once|TRBV29-1
TGCAGCGTTGAACTTCCGGAGACCCAGTACTTC
CSVELPETQYF
>TRBJ2-7|TRBD2|17|-|TRBV28
TGTGCCAGCGAGGGGGGATTCGGGACTAGCGGGAGAATTGAGCAGTACTTC
CASEGGFGTSGRIEQYF
>TRBJ1-2|-|15|many|TRBV7-2
TGTGCCAGCAGCGGAACCAGACGGGCCCTCCATGGCTACACCTTC
CASSGTRRALHGYTF
>TRBJ1-2|TRBD1|11|-|TRBV28
TGTGCCAGTGGGACAGCCTATGGCTACACCTTC
CASGTAYGYTF
>TRBJ1-2|-|14|many|TRBV12-3/TRBV12-4
TGTGCCAGCAGTTTAGCGGGTGGGGGATATGGCTACACCTTC
CASSLAGGGYGYTF
>TRBJ1-3|-|16|many|TRBV7-8
TGTGCCAGCAGCTTAGGGCTAAACTCTGCTGGAAACACCATATATTTT
CASSLGLNSAGNTIYF
>TRBJ2-3|TRBD2|14|many|TRBV6-5
TGTGCCAGCAGTCTTAGCGGGAGCCCGCGTACGCAGTATTTT
CASSLSGSPRTQYF
>TRBJ2-7|TRBD1|15|many|TRBV6-1
TGTGCCAGCAGTCCCCTGCCGGGACAGGGAAACGAGCAGTACTTC
CASSPLPGQGNEQYF
>TRBJ2-2|-|12|many|TRBV20-1
TGCAGTGCTAGAGATCCGACCGGGGAGCTGTTTTTT
CSARDPTGELFF